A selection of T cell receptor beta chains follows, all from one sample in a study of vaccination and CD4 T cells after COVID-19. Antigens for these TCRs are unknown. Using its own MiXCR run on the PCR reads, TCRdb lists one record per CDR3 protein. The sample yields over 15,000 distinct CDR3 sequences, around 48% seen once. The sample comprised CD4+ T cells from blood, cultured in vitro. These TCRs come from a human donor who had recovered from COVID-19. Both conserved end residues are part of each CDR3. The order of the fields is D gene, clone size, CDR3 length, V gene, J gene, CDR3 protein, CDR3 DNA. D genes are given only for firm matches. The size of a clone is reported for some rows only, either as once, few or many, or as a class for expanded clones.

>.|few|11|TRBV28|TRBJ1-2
CASMEAGGYTF
TGTGCCAGCATGGAAGCGGGTGGCTACACCTTC
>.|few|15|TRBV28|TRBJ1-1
CASRGQVAMNTEAFF
TGTGCCAGCAGGGGTCAAGTCGCCATGAACACTGAAGCTTTCTTT
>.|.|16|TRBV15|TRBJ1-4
CATSRDRGRGGGKLFF
TGTGCCACCAGCAGAGATCGAGGTAGGGGTGGTGGAAAACTGTTTTTT
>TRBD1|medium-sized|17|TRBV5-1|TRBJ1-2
CASSLAPGPGQGATYTF
TGCGCCAGCAGCTTGGCCCCTGGCCCGGGACAGGGCGCGACCTACACCTTC
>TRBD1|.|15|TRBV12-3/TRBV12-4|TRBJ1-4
CASSFRGGGAEKLFF
TGTGCCAGCAGTTTCCGAGGAGGGGGCGCGGAAAAACTGTTTTTT
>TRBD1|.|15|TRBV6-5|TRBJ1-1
CASSSRTGGYTEAFF
TGTGCCAGCAGTTCACGGACAGGGGGCTACACTGAAGCTTTCTTT
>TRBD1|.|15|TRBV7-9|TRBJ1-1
CASSPPGTGVAEAFF
TGTGCCAGCAGCCCCCCGGGGACAGGGGTTGCCGAAGCTTTCTTT
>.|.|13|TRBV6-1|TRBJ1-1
CASSGRRNTEAFF
TGTGCCAGCAGTGGCAGGAGGAACACTGAAGCTTTCTTT
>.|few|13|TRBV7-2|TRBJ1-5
CASSLALEQPQHF
TGTGCCAGCAGCTTAGCGTTGGAGCAGCCCCAGCATTTT
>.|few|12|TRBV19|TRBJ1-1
CASRTPWTEAFF
TGTGCCAGTAGGACCCCGTGGACTGAAGCTTTCTTT
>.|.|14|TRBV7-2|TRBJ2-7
CASSLVAGPYEQYF
TGTGCCAGCAGCTTAGTCGCGGGACCTTACGAGCAGTACTTC
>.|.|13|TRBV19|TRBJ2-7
CASSIVWDYEQYF
TGTGCCAGTAGTATAGTCTGGGACTACGAGCAGTACTTC
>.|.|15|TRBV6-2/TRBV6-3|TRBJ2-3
CASIDRTSSTDTQYF
TGTGCCAGCATTGACCGGACATCTAGCACAGATACGCAGTATTTT
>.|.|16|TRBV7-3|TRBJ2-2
CASSLIATGNTGELFF
TGTGCCAGCAGCTTAATAGCGACAGGCAACACCGGGGAGCTGTTTTTT
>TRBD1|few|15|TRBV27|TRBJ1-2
CASSPRPQGGYGYTF
TGTGCCAGCAGTCCGCGACCACAGGGGGGCTATGGCTACACCTTC
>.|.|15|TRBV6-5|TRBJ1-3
CASSYRQISGNTIYF
TGTGCCAGCAGTTACCGACAGATCTCTGGAAACACCATATATTTT
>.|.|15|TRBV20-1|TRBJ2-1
CSARRGRSSYNEQFF
TGCAGTGCTAGAAGGGGCAGAAGCTCCTACAATGAGCAGTTCTTC
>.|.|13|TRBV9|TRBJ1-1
CASSVAANTEAFF
TGTGCCAGCAGCGTAGCGGCGAACACTGAAGCTTTCTTT
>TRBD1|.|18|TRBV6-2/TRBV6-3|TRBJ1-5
CASSRQISGTGSNQPQHF
TGTGCCAGCAGCCGCCAAATATCAGGGACAGGAAGCAATCAGCCCCAGCATTTT
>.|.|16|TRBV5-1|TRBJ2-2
CASSRDSSANTGELFF
TGCGCCAGCAGCCGTGACAGCAGCGCGAACACCGGGGAGCTGTTTTTT
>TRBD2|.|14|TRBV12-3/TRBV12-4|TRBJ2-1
CASSLAGGSNEQFF
TGTGCCAGCAGTCTAGCGGGAGGGTCCAATGAGCAGTTCTTC
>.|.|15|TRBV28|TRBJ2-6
CASSPSLSGANVLTF
TGTGCCAGCAGCCCCTCCCTCTCGGGGGCCAACGTCCTGACTTTC
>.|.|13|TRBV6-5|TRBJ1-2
CASSSGTDYGYTF
TGTGCCAGCAGTTCAGGGACGGACTATGGCTACACCTTC
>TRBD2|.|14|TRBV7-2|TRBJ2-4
CASSQGRERGFQYF
TGTGCCAGCAGTCAGGGGCGGGAGCGGGGGTTTCAGTACTTC
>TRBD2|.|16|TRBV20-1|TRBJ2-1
CSARDLLAGGSVEQFF
TGCAGTGCTAGAGATCTTCTAGCGGGGGGGTCTGTTGAGCAGTTCTTC
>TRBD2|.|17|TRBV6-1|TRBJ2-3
CASSEEKLAGVIDTQYF
TGTGCCAGCAGTGAAGAAAAACTAGCGGGAGTAATAGATACGCAGTATTTT
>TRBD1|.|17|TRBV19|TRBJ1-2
CASTPAVSAGGNYGYTF
TGTGCCAGTACCCCGGCGGTCAGTGCAGGGGGTAACTATGGCTACACCTTC
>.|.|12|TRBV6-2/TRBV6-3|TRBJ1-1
CAISGTKDWAFF
TGTGCCATCTCCGGGACGAAAGATTGGGCTTTCTTT
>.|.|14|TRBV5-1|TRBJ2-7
CASSLGGGGYEQYF
TGCGCCAGCAGCTTGGGGGGCGGCGGATACGAGCAGTACTTC
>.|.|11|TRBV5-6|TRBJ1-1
CASARRGEAFF
TGTGCCAGCGCCCGGAGGGGTGAAGCTTTCTTT
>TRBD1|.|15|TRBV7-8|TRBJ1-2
CASSPDRDLRYGYTF
TGTGCCAGCAGCCCTGACAGGGATCTCCGCTATGGCTACACCTTC
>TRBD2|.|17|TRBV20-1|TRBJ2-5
CSASPRGAGGWQETQYF
TGCAGTGCAAGTCCGCGAGGGGCGGGAGGATGGCAAGAGACCCAGTACTTC
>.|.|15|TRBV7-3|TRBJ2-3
CASSLRQGPTDTQYF
TGTGCCAGCAGCTTAAGGCAGGGGCCCACAGATACGCAGTATTTT
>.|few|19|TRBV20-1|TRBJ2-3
CSARDKGSWGSYLTDTQYF
TGCAGTGCTAGAGATAAGGGATCGTGGGGGAGTTACCTCACAGATACGCAGTATTTT
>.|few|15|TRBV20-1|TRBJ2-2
CSASRGNIGTGELFF
TGCAGTGCTAGCAGGGGCAATATCGGCACCGGGGAGCTGTTTTTT
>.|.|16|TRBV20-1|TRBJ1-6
CSARDGGYSYNSPLHF
TGCAGTGCTAGAGATGGGGGTTACTCCTATAATTCACCCCTCCACTTT
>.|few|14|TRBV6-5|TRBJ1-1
CASSYAAGETEAFF
TGTGCCAGCAGTTACGCGGCAGGGGAAACTGAAGCTTTCTTT
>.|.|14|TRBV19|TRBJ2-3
CASSRGHSTDTQYF
TGTGCCAGTAGTCGGGGTCATAGCACAGATACGCAGTATTTT
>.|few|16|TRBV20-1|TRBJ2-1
CSAIDSGGPMENEQFF
TGCAGTGCTATTGATAGTGGGGGCCCCATGGAGAATGAGCAGTTCTTC
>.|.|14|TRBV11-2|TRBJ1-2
CASSSQTGLNGYTF
TGTGCCAGCAGCTCCCAGACAGGACTCAATGGCTACACCTTC